A selection of T cell receptor beta chains follows, all from one sample in a study of T cells in Graves' hyperthyroidism and ophthalmopathy. MiXCR, applied by TCRdb to the multiplex PCR reads, yields one record per CDR3 protein. Of some 500,000 distinct CDR3 sequences listed, roughly 24% are singletons. Sequences were obtained from blood. These receptors were taken from a woman in her thirties with Graves' ophthalmopathy. CDR3s include the opening cysteine and the closing phenylalanine or tryptophan. A D gene is named only where the DNA matches it firmly. For some rows the clone size is stated as once, few or many, or as a class when expanded; others skip it.

J gene	V gene	D gene	clone size	CDR3 DNA	CDR3 protein
TRBJ2-5	TRBV15	NA	NA	TGTGCCACCAGCAGTTGGGACGGGGAGACCCAGTACTTC	CATSSWDGETQYF
TRBJ2-7	TRBV6-2/TRBV6-3	NA	once	TGTGCCAGCAGTCCTCTCCCTTACGGGAATTCCTACGAGCAGTACTTC	CASSPLPYGNSYEQYF
TRBJ1-5	TRBV24-1	NA	NA	TGTGCCACCAGGGATATCAGGGAAAAGGTTGAGAGCAATCAGCCCCAGCATTTT	CATRDIREKVESNQPQHF
TRBJ1-1	TRBV6-5	NA	many	TGTGCCAGCAGTCATAACGGGAACACTGAAGCTTTCTTT	CASSHNGNTEAFF
TRBJ2-4	TRBV7-9	TRBD1	many	TGTGCCAGCCTGCAAGGGGGCGCAGATAACATTCAGTACTTC	CASLQGGADNIQYF
TRBJ2-2	TRBV5-1	NA	few	TGCGCCAGCAGCCCGGAAGGAGGGAAGGGCGGGGAGCTGTTTTTT	CASSPEGGKGGELFF
TRBJ1-2	TRBV27	NA	many	TGTGCCAGCAGCCCACTACAGGGTAGGAACTATGGCTACACCTTC	CASSPLQGRNYGYTF
TRBJ2-5	TRBV6-5	NA	many	TGTGCCAGTCACCAAACCGGGACGTCCAGTCAGACCCAGTACTTC	CASHQTGTSSQTQYF
TRBJ1-1	TRBV6-1	NA	many	TGTGCCAGCAGTGAATTAGACCTGCCTGAAGCTTTCTTT	CASSELDLPEAFF
TRBJ2-7	TRBV12-3/TRBV12-4	TRBD1	many	TGTGCCAGCAGCTCACAGGGGGTCGGCTACGAGCAGTACTTC	CASSSQGVGYEQYF
TRBJ1-2	TRBV20-1	NA	many	TGCAGTGCTAGAGACCCCTCTAGGACGTACCTGGATGGCTACACCTTC	CSARDPSRTYLDGYTF
TRBJ2-5	TRBV27	TRBD1	many	TGTGCCAGCAGCCGAGGGACAGGGGGCGCCGAGACCCAGTACTTC	CASSRGTGGAETQYF
TRBJ1-1	TRBV7-8	NA	many	TGTGCCAGCAGCTCCCGTGGTCGGGTGGAGTACACTGAAGCTTTCTTT	CASSSRGRVEYTEAFF
TRBJ2-7	TRBV27	NA	once	TGTGCCATCCCGGTTAGCGCCTCCTACGAGCAGTACTTC	CAIPVSASYEQYF
TRBJ1-2	TRBV13	NA	NA	TGTGCCAGCAGCCCCCGACAAACCTATGGCTACACCTTC	CASSPRQTYGYTF
TRBJ2-7	TRBV11-2	NA	many	TGTGCCAGCAGCCGGGGGAAAAACGAGCAGTACTTC	CASSRGKNEQYF
TRBJ2-3	TRBV10-1	TRBD1	many	TGCGCCAGCAGTGAGCAGGGGGTGAGCACAGATACGCAGTATTTT	CASSEQGVSTDTQYF
TRBJ2-7	TRBV30	TRBD1	NA	TGTGCCTGGAGAGTGGACAGGGACTACGAGCAGTACTTC	CAWRVDRDYEQYF
TRBJ2-7	TRBV20-1	NA	many	TGCAGTGCTGGACGAGGGGGGGCCTACGAGCAGTACTTC	CSAGRGGAYEQYF
TRBJ2-5	TRBV5-1	NA	NA	TGCGCCAGCAGGGCCAAAGAGACCCAGTACTTC	CASRAKETQYF
TRBJ1-1	TRBV12-3/TRBV12-4	TRBD1	NA	TGTGCCAGCAGTTCACAAATCGGACAGGGGTACACTGAAGCTTTCTTT	CASSSQIGQGYTEAFF
TRBJ1-5	TRBV4-1	NA	many	TGCGCCAGCAGCCAAGATCCAGGGGCCGGCAATCAGCCCCAGCATTTT	CASSQDPGAGNQPQHF
TRBJ1-2	TRBV20-1	NA	NA	TGCAGTGCTGTAGAGGGGGGGACCAACTATGGCTACACCTTC	CSAVEGGTNYGYTF
TRBJ1-5	TRBV12-3/TRBV12-4	NA	NA	TGTGCCAGCAGTTCGGTCCCATCTAGCAATCAGCCCCAGCATTTT	CASSSVPSSNQPQHF
TRBJ1-5	TRBV3-1	TRBD1	many	TGTGCCAGCAGCCAAGATTCCAGGGGGTATAGCAATCAGCCCCAGCATTTT	CASSQDSRGYSNQPQHF
TRBJ1-3	TRBV4-2	NA	many	TGTGCCAGCAGCCAAGACGACGGCTCGAACACCATATATTTT	CASSQDDGSNTIYF
TRBJ1-5	TRBV6-1	NA	many	TGTGCCAGCAGCCCCCGCCTAGGGGGGCCCCAGCATTTT	CASSPRLGGPQHF
TRBJ1-1	TRBV12-5	NA	many	TGTGCTAGTGGTTTGGTAATACATACTGAAGCTTTCTTT	CASGLVIHTEAFF
TRBJ2-5	TRBV19	NA	NA	TGTGCCAGTAGTACGTGGACGGGTCAAGAGACCCAGTACTTC	CASSTWTGQETQYF
TRBJ2-7	TRBV18	TRBD2	few	TGTGCCAGCTCACCACCGGGACTAGCGGGGGGGCCGGGTGAGCAGTACTTC	CASSPPGLAGGPGEQYF
TRBJ2-7	TRBV30	TRBD1	NA	TGTGCCTGGGGCGGACAGGGTATCCACGAGCAGTGCTTC	CAWGGQGIHEQCF
TRBJ2-7	TRBV6-2/TRBV6-3	NA	once	TGTGCCAGCAGTTACTCATTGCAGGGAGACTCCTACGAGCAGTACTTC	CASSYSLQGDSYEQYF
TRBJ2-7	TRBV12-3/TRBV12-4	NA	few	TGTGCCAGCAGTTTAGGACCGGAGCAGTACTTC	CASSLGPEQYF
TRBJ1-1	TRBV7-3	TRBD1	NA	TGTGCCAGCAGCCCTGGGACAGTTGATACTGAAGCTTTCTTT	CASSPGTVDTEAFF
TRBJ1-1	TRBV7-9	NA	many	TGTGCCAGCAGCTTAGTAGGTCGGATTGAAGCTTTCTTT	CASSLVGRIEAFF
TRBJ1-5	TRBV6-1	NA	many	TGTGCCAGCAGTGATCAGGGGTTCCAGCCCCAGCATTTT	CASSDQGFQPQHF
TRBJ1-2	TRBV5-1	NA	NA	TGCGCCAGCAGCTTGGATGTAGGGGCAGGATGGAATGGCTACACCTTC	CASSLDVGAGWNGYTF
TRBJ2-7	TRBV12-3/TRBV12-4	TRBD1	many	TGTGCCAGCAGGGGGACAGGGGGCTCCTACGAGCAGTACTTC	CASRGTGGSYEQYF
TRBJ2-3	TRBV20-1	NA	many	TGCAGTGCTAAAGCGGGCAACGCAGATACGCAGTATTTT	CSAKAGNADTQYF
TRBJ2-7	TRBV12-3/TRBV12-4	TRBD2	NA	TGTGCCAGCAGTTTGGCGGGAGGGCCGGTCGAGCAGTACTTC	CASSLAGGPVEQYF
TRBJ2-7	TRBV5-5	NA	few	TGTGCCAGCAGCTTGGTATGGGGACCCTACGAGCAGTACTTC	CASSLVWGPYEQYF
TRBJ2-5	TRBV5-1	TRBD1	many	TGCGCCAGCAGCTTTGGGCCAGGGGGCGGAGAGACCCAGTACTTC	CASSFGPGGGETQYF
TRBJ2-7	TRBV27	TRBD2	many	TGTGCCAGCAGTTTATATGGGGGGGGAGAGCAGTACTTC	CASSLYGGGEQYF
TRBJ2-5	TRBV7-8	NA	few	TGTGCCAGCTTGGAGCCCCCCTGGGAGACCCAGTACTTC	CASLEPPWETQYF
TRBJ1-3	TRBV2	TRBD1	NA	TGTGCCAGCAGTGAAGTGTTACGGACAGGCCGCACCAGAAACACTATATATTTT	CASSEVLRTGRTRNTIYF
TRBJ2-7	TRBV7-9	NA	many	TGTGCCAGCGGCCAAAACTTGGACACCTACGAGCAGTACTTC	CASGQNLDTYEQYF
TRBJ2-3	TRBV27	TRBD2	NA	TGTGCCAGCAGCCCCTTAGCGGGGGGAGGAACAGATACGCAGTATTTT	CASSPLAGGGTDTQYF
TRBJ2-7	TRBV5-6	TRBD1	many	TGTGCCAGCAGCTTGAGAGGGACAGTGGTCTACGAGCAGTACTTC	CASSLRGTVVYEQYF
TRBJ1-2	TRBV12-5	TRBD1	NA	TGTGCTAGTGGCGGGACAGACTATGGCTACACCTTC	CASGGTDYGYTF
TRBJ1-3	TRBV20-1	NA	many	TGCAGTGCTAGAGATGACAGTCTCGGTGGAAACACCATATATTTT	CSARDDSLGGNTIYF
TRBJ2-7	TRBV29-1	TRBD1	many	TGCAGCGTTGAACAGGGGGCGACCTACGAGCAGTACTTC	CSVEQGATYEQYF
TRBJ2-4	TRBV28	TRBD1	NA	TGTGCCAGCAGCCGAACAACCGGGACAGTTATGAAGTACTTC	CASSRTTGTVMKYF
TRBJ2-7	TRBV6-4	NA	NA	TGTGCCAGCAGTGAAGAATGGACTTCTTCCTACGAGCAGTACTTC	CASSEEWTSSYEQYF